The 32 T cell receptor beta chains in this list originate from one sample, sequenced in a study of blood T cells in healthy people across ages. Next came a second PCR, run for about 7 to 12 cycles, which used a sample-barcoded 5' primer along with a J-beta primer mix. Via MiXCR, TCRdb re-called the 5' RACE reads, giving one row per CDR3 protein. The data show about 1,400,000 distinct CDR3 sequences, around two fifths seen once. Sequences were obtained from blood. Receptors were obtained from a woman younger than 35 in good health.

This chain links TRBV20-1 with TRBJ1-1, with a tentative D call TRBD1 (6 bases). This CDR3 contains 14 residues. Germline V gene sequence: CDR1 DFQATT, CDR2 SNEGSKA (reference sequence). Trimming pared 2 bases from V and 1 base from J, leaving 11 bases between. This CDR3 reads CSARLQTGNTEAFF. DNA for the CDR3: TGCAGTGCTAGATTACAGACAGGGAACACTGAAGCTTTCTTT.

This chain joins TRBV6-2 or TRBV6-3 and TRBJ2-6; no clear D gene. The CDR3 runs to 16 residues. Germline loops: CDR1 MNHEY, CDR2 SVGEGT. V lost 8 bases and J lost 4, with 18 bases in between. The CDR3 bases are TGTGCCAGCGGAGCCGCCAGCTCTAACGGGGCCAACGTCCTGACTTTC. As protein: CASGAASSNGANVLTF.

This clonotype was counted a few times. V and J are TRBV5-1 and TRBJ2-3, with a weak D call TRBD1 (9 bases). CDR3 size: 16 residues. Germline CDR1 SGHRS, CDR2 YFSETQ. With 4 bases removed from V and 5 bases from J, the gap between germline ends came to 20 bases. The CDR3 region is CASSRGGQGFGDTQYF. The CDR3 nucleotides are TGCGCCAGCAGCCGGGGGGGACAGGGATTTGGAGATACGCAGTATTTT.

CDR3: CASSPYGTSGGAAGELFF. CDR3 sequence (DNA): TGTGCCAGCAGCCCCTATGGGACTAGCGGGGGGGCGGCCGGGGAGCTGTTTTTT. The V and J genes are TRBV7-8 and TRBJ2-2, with TRBD2 matching over 16 bases. There are 18 residues in the CDR3. V shed 5 bases and J 6 bases; nucleotides not matched to a gene: 9. Germline V gene lookup returns CDR1 SGHVS and CDR2 FQNEAQ.

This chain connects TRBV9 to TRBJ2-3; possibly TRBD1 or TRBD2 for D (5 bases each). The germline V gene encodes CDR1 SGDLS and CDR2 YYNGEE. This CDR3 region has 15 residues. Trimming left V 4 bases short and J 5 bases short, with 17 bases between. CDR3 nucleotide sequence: TGTGCCAGCAGCCCCCTAGGGGAGCGGAAAGATACGCAGTATTTT. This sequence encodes CASSPLGERKDTQYF.

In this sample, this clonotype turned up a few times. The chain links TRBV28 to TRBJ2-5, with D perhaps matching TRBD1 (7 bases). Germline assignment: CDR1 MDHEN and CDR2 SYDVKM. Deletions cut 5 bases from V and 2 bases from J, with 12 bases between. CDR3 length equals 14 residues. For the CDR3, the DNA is TGTGCCAGCAGTAATCCAGGGGGGCAAGAGACCCAGTACTTC. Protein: CASSNPGGQETQYF.

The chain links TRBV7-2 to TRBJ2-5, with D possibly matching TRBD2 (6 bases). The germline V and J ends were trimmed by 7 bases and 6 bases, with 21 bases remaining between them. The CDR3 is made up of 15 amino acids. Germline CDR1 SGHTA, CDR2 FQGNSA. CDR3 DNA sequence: TGTGCCAGCAACCCTCAGGGAGGCATTGGACAGACCCAGTACTTC. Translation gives CASNPQGGIGQTQYF.

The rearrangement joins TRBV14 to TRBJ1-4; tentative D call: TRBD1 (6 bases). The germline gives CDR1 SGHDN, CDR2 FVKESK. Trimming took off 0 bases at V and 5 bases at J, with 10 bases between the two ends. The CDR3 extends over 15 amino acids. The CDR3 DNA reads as TGTGCCAGCAGCCAAGATCGGGACACCAATGAAAAACTGTTTTTT. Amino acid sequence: CASSQDRDTNEKLFF. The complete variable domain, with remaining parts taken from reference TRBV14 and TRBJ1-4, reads EAGVTQFPSHSVIEKGQTVTLRCDPISGHDNLYWYRRVMGKEIKFLLHFVKESKQDESGMPNNRFLAERTGGTYSTLKVQPAELEDSGVYFCASSQDRDTNEKLFFGSGTQLSVL.

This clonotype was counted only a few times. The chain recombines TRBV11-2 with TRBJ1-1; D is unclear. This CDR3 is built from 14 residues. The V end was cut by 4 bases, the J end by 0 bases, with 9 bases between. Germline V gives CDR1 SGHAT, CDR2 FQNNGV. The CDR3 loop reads CASSWEGLNTEAFF. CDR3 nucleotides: TGTGCCAGCAGCTGGGAAGGGTTGAACACTGAAGCTTTCTTT. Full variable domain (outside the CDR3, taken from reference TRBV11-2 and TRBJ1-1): EAGVAQSPRYKIIEKRQSVAFWCNPISGHATLYWYQQILGQGPKLLIQFQNNGVVDDSQLPKDRFSAERLKGVDSTLKIQPAKLEDSAVYLCASSWEGLNTEAFFGQGTRLTVV.

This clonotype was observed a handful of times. Here the CDR3 reads CASSLGEGSRGDEQYF. In nucleotides, the CDR3 is TGCGCCAGCAGCTTGGGAGAGGGCTCCAGGGGGGACGAGCAGTACTTC. The chain couples TRBV5-1 to TRBJ2-7; tentative D call: TRBD1 (7 bases). This CDR3 is 16 amino acids long. Germline V CDR1 and CDR2: SGHRS, YFSETQ. With 0 bases removed from V and 5 bases from J, the gap between germline ends came to 18 bases.

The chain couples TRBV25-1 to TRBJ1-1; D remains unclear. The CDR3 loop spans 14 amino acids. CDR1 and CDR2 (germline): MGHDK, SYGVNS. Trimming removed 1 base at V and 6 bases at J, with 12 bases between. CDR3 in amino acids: CASSEFNSRAEAFF. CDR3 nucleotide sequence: TGTGCCAGCAGTGAATTCAACTCACGCGCTGAAGCTTTCTTT. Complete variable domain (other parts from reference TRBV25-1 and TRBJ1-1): EADIYQTPRYLVIGTGKKITLECSQTMGHDKMYWYQQDPGMELHLIHYSYGVNSTEKGDLSSESTVSRIRTEHFPLTLESARPSHTSQYLCASSEFNSRAEAFFGQGTRLTVV.

DNA for the CDR3: TGTGCCAGCACTACAGGGGTCAATGAGCAGTTCTTC. It specifies CASTTGVNEQFF. V is TRBV6-1 and J is TRBJ2-1; 7 nucleotides agree with TRBD1. Germline-derived CDR1 and CDR2 are MNHNS and SASEGT. V lost 7 bases and J lost 6; bases outside the gene matches: 3. The CDR3 is made up of 12 amino acids.

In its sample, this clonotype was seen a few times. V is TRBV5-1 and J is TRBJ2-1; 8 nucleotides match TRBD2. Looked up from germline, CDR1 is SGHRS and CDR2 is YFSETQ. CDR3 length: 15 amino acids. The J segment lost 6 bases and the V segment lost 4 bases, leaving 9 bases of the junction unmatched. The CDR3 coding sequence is TGCGCCAGCAGCACGCTGATAAGCGGGAGCAATGAGCAGTTCTTC. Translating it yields CASSTLISGSNEQFF.

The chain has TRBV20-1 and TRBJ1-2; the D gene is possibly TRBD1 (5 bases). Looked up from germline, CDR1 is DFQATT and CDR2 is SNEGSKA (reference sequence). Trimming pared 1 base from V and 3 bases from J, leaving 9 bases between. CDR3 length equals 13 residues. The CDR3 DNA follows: TGCAGTGCTAGAGGTGCGACAGACTATGGCTACACCTTC. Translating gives CSARGATDYGYTF.

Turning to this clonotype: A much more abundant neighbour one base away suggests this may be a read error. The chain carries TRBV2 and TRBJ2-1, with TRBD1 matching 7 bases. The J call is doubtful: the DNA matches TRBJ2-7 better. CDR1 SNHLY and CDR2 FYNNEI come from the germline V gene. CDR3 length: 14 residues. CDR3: CASRGDSSYNEQYF. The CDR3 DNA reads TGTGCCAGCAGAGGGGACAGCTCCTACAATGAGCAGTACTTC.

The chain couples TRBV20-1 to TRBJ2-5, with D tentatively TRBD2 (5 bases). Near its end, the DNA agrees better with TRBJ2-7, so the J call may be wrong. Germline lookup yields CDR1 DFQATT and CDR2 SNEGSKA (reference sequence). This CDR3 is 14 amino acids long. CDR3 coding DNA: TGCAGTGCTGGACCGACTAATTTAGCCCACGAGCAGTACTTC. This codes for CSAGPTNLAHEQYF.

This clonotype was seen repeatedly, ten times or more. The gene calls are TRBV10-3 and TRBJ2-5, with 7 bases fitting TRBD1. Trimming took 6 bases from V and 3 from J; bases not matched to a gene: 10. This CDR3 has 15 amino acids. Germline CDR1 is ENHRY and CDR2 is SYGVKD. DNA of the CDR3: TGTGCCATCAGCTCCCCCCGGGACAGCAAAGAGACCCAGTACTTC. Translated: CAISSPRDSKETQYF.

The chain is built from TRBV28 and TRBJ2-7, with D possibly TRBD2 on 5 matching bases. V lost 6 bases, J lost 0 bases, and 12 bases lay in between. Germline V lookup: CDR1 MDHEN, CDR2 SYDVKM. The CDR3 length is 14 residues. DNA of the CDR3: TGTGCCAGCAGGTTTTATAGCGACTCCTACGAGCAGTACTTC. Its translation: CASRFYSDSYEQYF.

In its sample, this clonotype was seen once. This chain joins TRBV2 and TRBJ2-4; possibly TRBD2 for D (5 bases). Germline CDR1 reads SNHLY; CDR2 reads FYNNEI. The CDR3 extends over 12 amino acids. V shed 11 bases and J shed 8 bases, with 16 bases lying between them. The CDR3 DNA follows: TGTGCCGCTGCCTCCGGGGTCCACATTCAGTACTTC. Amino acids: CAAASGVHIQYF.

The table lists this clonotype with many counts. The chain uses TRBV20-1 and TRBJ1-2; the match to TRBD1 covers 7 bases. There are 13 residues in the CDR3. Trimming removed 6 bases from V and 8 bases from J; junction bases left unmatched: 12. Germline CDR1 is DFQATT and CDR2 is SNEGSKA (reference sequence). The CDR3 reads CSAHPDRASGYTF. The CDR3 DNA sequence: TGCAGTGCCCACCCCGACAGGGCGTCCGGCTACACCTTC.

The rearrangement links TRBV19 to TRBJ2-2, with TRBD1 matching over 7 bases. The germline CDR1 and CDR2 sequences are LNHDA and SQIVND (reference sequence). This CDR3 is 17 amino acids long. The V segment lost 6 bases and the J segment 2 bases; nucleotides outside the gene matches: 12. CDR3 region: CASSNNPGQINTGELFF. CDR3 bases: TGTGCCAGTAGCAACAATCCGGGACAGATCAACACCGGGGAGCTGTTTTTT.

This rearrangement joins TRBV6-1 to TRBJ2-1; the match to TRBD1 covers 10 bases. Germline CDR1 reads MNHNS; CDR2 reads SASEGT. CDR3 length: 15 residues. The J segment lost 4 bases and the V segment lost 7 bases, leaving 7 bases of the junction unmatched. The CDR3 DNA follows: TGTGCCAGCATATTACCGGGACAGGGGTACAATGAGCAGTTCTTC. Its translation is CASILPGQGYNEQFF.

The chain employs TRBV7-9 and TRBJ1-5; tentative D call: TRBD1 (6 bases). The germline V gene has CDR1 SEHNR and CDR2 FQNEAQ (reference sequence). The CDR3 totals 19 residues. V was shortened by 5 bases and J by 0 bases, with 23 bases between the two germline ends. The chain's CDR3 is CASSAGGAGVGYSNQPQHF. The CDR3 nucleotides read TGTGCCAGCAGCGCCGGGGGGGCCGGAGTGGGTTATAGCAATCAGCCCCAGCATTTT.

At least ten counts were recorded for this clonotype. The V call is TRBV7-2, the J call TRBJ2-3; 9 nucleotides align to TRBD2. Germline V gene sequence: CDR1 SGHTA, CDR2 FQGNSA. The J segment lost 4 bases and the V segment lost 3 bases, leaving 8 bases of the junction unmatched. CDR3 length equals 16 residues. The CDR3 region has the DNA TGTGCCAGCAGCTTTGGGAGCGGGGGGAGCCCAGATACGCAGTATTTT. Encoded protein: CASSFGSGGSPDTQYF.

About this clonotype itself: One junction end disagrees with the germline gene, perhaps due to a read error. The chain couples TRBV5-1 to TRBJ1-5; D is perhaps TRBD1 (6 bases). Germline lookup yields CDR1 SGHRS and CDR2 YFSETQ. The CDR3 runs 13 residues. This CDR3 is CACSWGLDQPQHF. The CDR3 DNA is TGCGCCTGCAGCTGGGGGCTTGATCAGCCCCAGCATTTT.

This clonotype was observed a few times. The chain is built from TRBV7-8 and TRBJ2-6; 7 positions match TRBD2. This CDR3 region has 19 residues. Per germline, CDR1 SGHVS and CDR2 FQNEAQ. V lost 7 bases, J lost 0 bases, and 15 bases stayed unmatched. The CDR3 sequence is CASILTPSGTFSGANVLTF. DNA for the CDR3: TGTGCCAGCATCCTTACCCCCAGCGGGACCTTCTCTGGGGCCAACGTCCTGACTTTC. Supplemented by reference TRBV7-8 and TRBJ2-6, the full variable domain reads GAGVSQSPRYKVAKRGQDVALRCDPISGHVSLFWYQQALGQGPEFLTYFQNEAQLDKSGLPSDRFFAERPEGSVSTLKIQRTQQEDSAVYLCASILTPSGTFSGANVLTFGAGSRLTVL.

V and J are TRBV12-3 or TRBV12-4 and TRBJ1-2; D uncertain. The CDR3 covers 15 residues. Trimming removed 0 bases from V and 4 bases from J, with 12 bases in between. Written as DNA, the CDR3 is TGTGCCAGCAGTTTAGCGCTTTTCGGCAGCTATGGCTACACCTTC. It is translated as CASSLALFGSYGYTF.

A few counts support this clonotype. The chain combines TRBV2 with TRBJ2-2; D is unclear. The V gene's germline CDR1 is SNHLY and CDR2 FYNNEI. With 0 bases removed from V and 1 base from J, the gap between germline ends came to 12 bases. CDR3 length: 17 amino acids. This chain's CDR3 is CASSEALVRRNTGELFF. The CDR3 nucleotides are TGTGCCAGCAGTGAAGCGCTTGTGCGGAGGAACACCGGGGAGCTGTTTTTT. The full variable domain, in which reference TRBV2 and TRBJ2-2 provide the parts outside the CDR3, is EPEVTQTPSHQVTQMGQEVILRCVPISNHLYFYWYRQILGQKVEFLVSFYNNEISEKSEIFDDQFSVERPDGSNFTLKIRSTKLEDSAMYFCASSEALVRRNTGELFFGEGSRLTVL.

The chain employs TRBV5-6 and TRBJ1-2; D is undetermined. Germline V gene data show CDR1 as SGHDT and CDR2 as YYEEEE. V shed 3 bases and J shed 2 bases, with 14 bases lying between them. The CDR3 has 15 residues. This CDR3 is CASSYRRGSNYGYTF. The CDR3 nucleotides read TGTGCCAGCAGCTACCGACGCGGGTCAAACTATGGCTACACCTTC.

The CDR3 coding sequence is TGCAGTGCTAGAGATGGGGAGGGAAATTCACCCCTCCACTTT. Translating gives CSARDGEGNSPLHF. The chain employs TRBV20-1 and TRBJ1-6; D unresolved. The CDR3 length is 14 residues. The V gene lost 0 bases and the J gene lost 7 bases, with 10 bases spanning the gap. Germline values: CDR1 DFQATT, CDR2 SNEGSKA (reference sequence).

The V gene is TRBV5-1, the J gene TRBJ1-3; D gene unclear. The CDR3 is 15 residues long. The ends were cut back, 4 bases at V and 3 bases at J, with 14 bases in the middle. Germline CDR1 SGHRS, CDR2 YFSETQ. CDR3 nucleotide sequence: TGCGCCAGCAGCAGGAGGGAGTTTGGTGGAAACACCATATATTTT. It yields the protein CASSRREFGGNTIYF.

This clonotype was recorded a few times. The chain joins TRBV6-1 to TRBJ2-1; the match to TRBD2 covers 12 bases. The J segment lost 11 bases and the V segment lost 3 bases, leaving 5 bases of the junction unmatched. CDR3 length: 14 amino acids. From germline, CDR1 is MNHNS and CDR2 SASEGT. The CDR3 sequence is CASSDLGLAGQQFF. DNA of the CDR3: TGTGCCAGCAGTGACTTGGGACTAGCGGGTCAGCAGTTCTTC.